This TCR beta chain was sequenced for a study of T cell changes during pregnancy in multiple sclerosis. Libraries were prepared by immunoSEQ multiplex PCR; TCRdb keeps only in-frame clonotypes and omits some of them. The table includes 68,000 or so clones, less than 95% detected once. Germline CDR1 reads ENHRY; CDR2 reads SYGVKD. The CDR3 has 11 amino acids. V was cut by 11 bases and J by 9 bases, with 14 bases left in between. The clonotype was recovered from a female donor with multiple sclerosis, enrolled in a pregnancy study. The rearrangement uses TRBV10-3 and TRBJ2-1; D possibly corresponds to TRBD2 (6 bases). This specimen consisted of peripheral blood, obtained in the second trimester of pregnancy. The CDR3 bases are TGTGCCGCCTCAATGGGGGGTGAGCAGTTCTTC. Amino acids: CAASMGGEQFF.